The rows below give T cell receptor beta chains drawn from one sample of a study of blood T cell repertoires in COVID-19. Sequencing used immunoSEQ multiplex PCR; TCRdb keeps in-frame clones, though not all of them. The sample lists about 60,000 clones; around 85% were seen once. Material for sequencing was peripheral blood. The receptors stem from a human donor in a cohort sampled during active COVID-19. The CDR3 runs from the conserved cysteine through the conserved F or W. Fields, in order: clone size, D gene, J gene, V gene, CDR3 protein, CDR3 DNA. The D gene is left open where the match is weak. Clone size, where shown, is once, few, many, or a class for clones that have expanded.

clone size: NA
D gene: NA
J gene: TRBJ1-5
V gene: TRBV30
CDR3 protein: CAWSDRAGQPQHF
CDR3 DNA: TGTGCCTGGAGTGACCGGGCAGGGCAGCCCCAGCATTTT

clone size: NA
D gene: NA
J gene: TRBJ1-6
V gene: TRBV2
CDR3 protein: CASGVGTSPLHF
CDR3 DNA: TGTGCCAGCGGAGTCGGTACTTCACCCCTCCACTTT

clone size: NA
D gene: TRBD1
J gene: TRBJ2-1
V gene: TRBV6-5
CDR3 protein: CASDTQGVGGNEQFF
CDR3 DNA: TGTGCCAGCGATACCCAGGGGGTGGGCGGCAATGAGCAGTTCTTC

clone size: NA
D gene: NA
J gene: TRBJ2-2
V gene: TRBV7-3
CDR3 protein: CASGHSEDRINTGELFF
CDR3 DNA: TGTGCCAGCGGCCATTCCGAGGACAGAATAAACACCGGGGAGCTGTTTTTT

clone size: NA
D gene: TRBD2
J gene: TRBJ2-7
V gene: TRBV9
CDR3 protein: CASSASLGGSYEQYF
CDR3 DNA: TGTGCCAGCAGCGCCTCATTGGGGGGGAGCTACGAGCAGTACTTC

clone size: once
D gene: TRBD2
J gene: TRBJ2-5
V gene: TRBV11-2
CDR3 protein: CASTGSGETQYF
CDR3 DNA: TGTGCCAGCACCGGTAGCGGGGAGACCCAGTACTTC

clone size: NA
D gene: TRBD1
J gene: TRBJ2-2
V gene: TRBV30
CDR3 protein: CAWTLPDRTTGELFF
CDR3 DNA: TGTGCCTGGACCCTCCCGGACAGGACTACCGGGGAGCTGTTTTTT

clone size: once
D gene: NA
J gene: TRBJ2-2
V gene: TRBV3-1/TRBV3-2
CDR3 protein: CASRKDISDGELFF
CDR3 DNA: TGTGCCAGCAGGAAGGACATTTCTGACGGGGAGCTGTTTTTT

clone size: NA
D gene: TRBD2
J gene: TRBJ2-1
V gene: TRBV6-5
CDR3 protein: CASTLGLVSSNEQFF
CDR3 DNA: TGTGCCAGCACTCTCGGACTAGTATCATCCAATGAGCAGTTCTTC

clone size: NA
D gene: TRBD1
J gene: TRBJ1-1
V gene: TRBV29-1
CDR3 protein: CSARDRVSTEAFF
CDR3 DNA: TGCAGCGCGCGGGACAGGGTAAGCACTGAAGCTTTCTTT

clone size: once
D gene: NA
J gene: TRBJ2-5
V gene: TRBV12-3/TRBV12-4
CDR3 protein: CASRIDGAETQYF
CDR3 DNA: TGTGCCAGCAGAATAGACGGAGCAGAGACCCAGTACTTC

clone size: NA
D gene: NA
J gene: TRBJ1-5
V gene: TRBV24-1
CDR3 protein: CATSAGGLSNQPQHF
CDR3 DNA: TGTGCCACCAGTGCGGGGGGCCTTAGCAATCAGCCCCAGCATTTT

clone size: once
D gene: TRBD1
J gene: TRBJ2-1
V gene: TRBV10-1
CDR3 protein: CASSESGQDNEQFF
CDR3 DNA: TGCGCCAGCAGTGAGTCAGGACAGGACAATGAGCAGTTCTTC

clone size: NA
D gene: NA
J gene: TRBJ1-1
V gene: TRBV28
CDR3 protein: CASSLVGAGTEAFF
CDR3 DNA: TGTGCCAGCAGTTTGGTGGGGGCAGGCACTGAAGCTTTCTTT

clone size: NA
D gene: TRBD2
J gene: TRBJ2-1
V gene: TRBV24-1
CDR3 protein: CATSDSSGTIYNEQFF
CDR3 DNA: TGTGCCACCAGTGATAGCTCCGGGACTATCTACAATGAGCAGTTCTTC

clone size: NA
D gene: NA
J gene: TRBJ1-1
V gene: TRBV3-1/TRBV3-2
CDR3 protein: CASSKGVDRNTEAFF
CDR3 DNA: TGTGCCAGCAGCAAAGGGGTGGACAGAAACACTGAAGCTTTCTTT

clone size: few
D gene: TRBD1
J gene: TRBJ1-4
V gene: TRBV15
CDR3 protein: CATTRDRGEKLFF
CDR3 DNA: TGTGCCACAACCCGGGACAGGGGGGAAAAACTGTTTTTT

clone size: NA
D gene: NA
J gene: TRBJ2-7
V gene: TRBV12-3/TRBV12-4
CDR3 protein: CASHRGGTDEQYF
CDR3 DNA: TGTGCCAGCCATAGGGGGGGAACAGACGAGCAGTACTTC